The present TCR beta chain was sequenced within a study of CD8+ T cells in alopecia areata. As to treatment: oral pan-JAK inhibitor, 5-10 mg twice daily. Following RNA extraction, reverse transcription yielded cDNA that acted as the sequencing template. Generated by immunoSEQ multiplex PCR, the TCRdb table keeps only in-frame clones and is missing some. The sample yields hundreds of thousands of clones, approximately 67% seen once. CDR3 length: 14 residues. Losses at the gene ends were 4 bases for V and 6 bases for J; bases not matched to a gene: 7. Germline V gene data show CDR1 as SQVTM and CDR2 as ANQGSEA.

The chain couples TRBV29-1 to TRBJ2-4; 9 bases line up with TRBD2. The sequences come from CD4+ T cells sorted from blood, collected at week 44, from a patient treated with tofacitinib. The TCR sequence derives from a human donor with alopecia areata. The CDR3, as DNA: TGCAGCGTTGGGGGTAGCGGGGGCGGAAACATTCAGTACTTC. Translated: CSVGGSGGGNIQYF.